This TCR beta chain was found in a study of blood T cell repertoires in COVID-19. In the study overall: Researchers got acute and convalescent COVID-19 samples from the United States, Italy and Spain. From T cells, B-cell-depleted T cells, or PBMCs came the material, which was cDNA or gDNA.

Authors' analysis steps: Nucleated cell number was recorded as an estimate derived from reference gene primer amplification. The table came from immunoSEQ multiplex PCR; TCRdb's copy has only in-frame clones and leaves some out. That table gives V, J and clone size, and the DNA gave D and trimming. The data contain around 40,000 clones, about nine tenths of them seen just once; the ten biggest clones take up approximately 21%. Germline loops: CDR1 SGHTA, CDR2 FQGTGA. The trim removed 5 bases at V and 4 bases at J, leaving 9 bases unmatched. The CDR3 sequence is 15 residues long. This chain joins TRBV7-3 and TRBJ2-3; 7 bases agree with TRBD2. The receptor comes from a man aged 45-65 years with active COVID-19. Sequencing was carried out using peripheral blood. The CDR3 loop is CASSPGAGVADTQYF. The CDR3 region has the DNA TGTGCCAGCAGCCCCGGGGCGGGAGTGGCAGATACGCAGTATTTT.